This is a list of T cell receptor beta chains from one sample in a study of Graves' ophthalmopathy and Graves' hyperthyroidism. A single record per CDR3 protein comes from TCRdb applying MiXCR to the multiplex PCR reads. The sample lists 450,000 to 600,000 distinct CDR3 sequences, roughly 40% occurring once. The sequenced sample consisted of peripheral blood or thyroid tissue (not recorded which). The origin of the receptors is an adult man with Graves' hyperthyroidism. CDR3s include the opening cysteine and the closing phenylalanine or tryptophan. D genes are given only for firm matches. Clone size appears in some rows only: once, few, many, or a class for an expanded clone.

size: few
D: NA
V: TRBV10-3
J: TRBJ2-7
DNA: TGTGCCATCAGTGAGGTCCACAGGGGGGGCAACGAGCAGTACTTC
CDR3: CAISEVHRGGNEQYF

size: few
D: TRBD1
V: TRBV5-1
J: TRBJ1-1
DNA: TGCGCCAGCAGCCGGACAGGGGATCCTGAAGCTTTCTTT
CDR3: CASSRTGDPEAFF

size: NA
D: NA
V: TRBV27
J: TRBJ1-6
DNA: TGTGCCAGCAGTTTTAAACCGTCCAATTCACCCCTCCACTTT
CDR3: CASSFKPSNSPLHF

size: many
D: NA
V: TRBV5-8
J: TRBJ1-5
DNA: TGTGCCAGCAGCTTGATCGGGTGGCAGGGCGAGAATCAGCCCCAGCATTTT
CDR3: CASSLIGWQGENQPQHF

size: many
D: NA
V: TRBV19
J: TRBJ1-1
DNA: TGTGCCAGTAGTAGACGGGGGGAGACGAACACTGAAGCTTTCTTT
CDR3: CASSRRGETNTEAFF

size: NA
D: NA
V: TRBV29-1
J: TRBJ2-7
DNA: TGCAGCGTTGAAGATGCGGGCGGGACCTCCTACGAGCAGTACTTC
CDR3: CSVEDAGGTSYEQYF

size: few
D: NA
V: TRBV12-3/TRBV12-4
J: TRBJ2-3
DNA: TGTGCCAGCAGTAGACTTGCGGTTAGTGATACGCAGTATTTT
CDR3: CASSRLAVSDTQYF

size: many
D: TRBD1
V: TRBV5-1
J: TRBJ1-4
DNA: TGCGCCAGCAGCCCCGGGGACAGTCCTGGTGAAAAACTGTTTTTT
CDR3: CASSPGDSPGEKLFF

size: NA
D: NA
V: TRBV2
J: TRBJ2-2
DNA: TGTGCCAGCCTCAAGTGGCCCGGGGAGCTGTTTTTT
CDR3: CASLKWPGELFF

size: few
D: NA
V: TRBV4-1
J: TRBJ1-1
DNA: TGCGCCAGCAGCCAAATCAGAAGTGAAGCTTTCTTT
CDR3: CASSQIRSEAFF

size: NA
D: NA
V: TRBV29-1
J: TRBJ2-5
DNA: TGCAGCTCACCACAGGCAGGGTCCCAAGAGACCCAGTACTTC
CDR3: CSSPQAGSQETQYF

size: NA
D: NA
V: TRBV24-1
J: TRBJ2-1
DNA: TGTGCCACCAGTGATTCTTTAAGGCCGGTTACTACTCATGAGCAGTTCTTC
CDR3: CATSDSLRPVTTHEQFF

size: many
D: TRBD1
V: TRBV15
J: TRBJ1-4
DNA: TGTGCCACCAGCAGCGGGACAGGGGGCATCTCGACTAATGAAAAACTGTTTTTT
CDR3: CATSSGTGGISTNEKLFF

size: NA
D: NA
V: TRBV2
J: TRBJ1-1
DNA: TGTGCCAGCGCCAGGAGCTCTGGAAACACTGAAGCTTTCTTT
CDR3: CASARSSGNTEAFF

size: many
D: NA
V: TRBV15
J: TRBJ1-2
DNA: TGTGCCACCAGCAGAGGGGGGGTGGACTATTCTGGCTACACCTTC
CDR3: CATSRGGVDYSGYTF

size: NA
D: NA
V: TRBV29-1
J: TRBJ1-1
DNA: TGCAGCGTTGATGCAGGGTTTGCTTTCTTT
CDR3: CSVDAGFAFF

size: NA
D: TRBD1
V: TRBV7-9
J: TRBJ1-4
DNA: TGTGCCAGCAGCTCCCCCGGGACAGGGGGCTTTGATGAAAAACTGTTTTTT
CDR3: CASSSPGTGGFDEKLFF

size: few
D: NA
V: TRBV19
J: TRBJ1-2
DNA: TGTGCCAGTAGTATCACGGGGGCAGCTAACTATGGCTACACCTTC
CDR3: CASSITGAANYGYTF

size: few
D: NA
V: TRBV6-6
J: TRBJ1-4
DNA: TGTGCCAGCAGTTACGGCTTTAATGAAAAACTGTTTTTT
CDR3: CASSYGFNEKLFF

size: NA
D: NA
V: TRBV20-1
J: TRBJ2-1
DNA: TGCAGTGCTAGTGCGGGCGACTGGAATGAGCAGTTCTTC
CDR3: CSASAGDWNEQFF

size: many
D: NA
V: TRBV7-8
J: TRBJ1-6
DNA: TGTGCCAGCAGACAGAGTAGCTCCTATAATTCACCCCTCCACTTT
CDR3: CASRQSSSYNSPLHF

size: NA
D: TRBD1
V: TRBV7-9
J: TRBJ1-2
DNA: TGTGCCAGCTCAGACCTACCGGGACAGGGTAGCGGTGGCTACACCTTC
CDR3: CASSDLPGQGSGGYTF

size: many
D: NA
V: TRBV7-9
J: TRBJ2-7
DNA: TGTGCCAGCAGCTTAACCCCCCGTGAGCAGTACTTC
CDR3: CASSLTPREQYF

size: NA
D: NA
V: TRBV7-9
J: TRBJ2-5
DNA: TGTGCCAACAGCTTAGGAACCCTCAGGGAACGGGAGACCCAGTACTTC
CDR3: CANSLGTLRERETQYF

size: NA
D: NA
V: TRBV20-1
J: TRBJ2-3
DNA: TGCAGTGCTAGTACGTCCGACCACACAGATACGCAGTATTTT
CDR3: CSASTSDHTDTQYF

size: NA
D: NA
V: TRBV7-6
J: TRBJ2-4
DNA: TGTGCGTTCCAGGGTGAGGGAAACATTCAGTACTTC
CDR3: CAFQGEGNIQYF

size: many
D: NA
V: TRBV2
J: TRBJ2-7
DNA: TGTGCCAGCAGCTTACTTCCTGGACAAGAGCAGTACTTC
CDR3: CASSLLPGQEQYF

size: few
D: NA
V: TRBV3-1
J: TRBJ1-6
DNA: TGTGCCAGCAGCCATTCCCCGGGTAGCAAGAATTCACCCCTCCACTTT
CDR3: CASSHSPGSKNSPLHF

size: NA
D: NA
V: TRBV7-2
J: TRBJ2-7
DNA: TGTGCCAGCAGCTTAGGGACGGGATTCTCCCAAGCCACTTACGAGCAGTACTTC
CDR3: CASSLGTGFSQATYEQYF

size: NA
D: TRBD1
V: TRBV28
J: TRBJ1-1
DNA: TGTGCCAGCAGTTTCGACAGGGGGCTAACTGAAGCTTTCTTT
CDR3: CASSFDRGLTEAFF